The 18 T cell receptor beta chains reported below all come from one sample, sequenced in a study of radiotherapy plus CTLA-4 blockade in lung cancer. Profiled with immunoSEQ multiplex PCR; TCRdb holds only in-frame clones, not every one. Counted here are about 110,000 clones, over 65% occurring once; the ten biggest clones make up 3% to 4%. The sample consisted of peripheral blood, taken from a patient treated with radiotherapy plus ipilimumab. Receptor source: a human donor with non-small cell lung cancer that progressed on radiotherapy plus ipilimumab. Some clones in this sample may be carry-over from other donors' samples.

V and J are TRBV6-5 and TRBJ1-6; D call uncertain. Germline V gene lookup returns CDR1 MNHEY and CDR2 SVGAGI. V lost 3 bases and J 10 bases, leaving 19 bases between the germline ends. This CDR3 contains 16 residues. CDR3 in amino acids: CASSYYRGSLGSPLHF. CDR3 sequence (DNA): TGTGCCAGCAGTTATTATCGTGGGTCCTTAGGGTCACCCCTCCACTTT.

The chain joins TRBV18 to TRBJ2-7, with 10 positions matching TRBD1. The CDR3 extends over 15 amino acids. Trimming took 3 bases from V and 5 from J; bases not matched to a gene: 7. Germline CDR1 KGHSH, CDR2 LQKENI. This chain's CDR3 is CASSPPGTGDNEQYF. The CDR3 DNA is TGTGCCAGCTCACCCCCCGGGACAGGGGATAACGAGCAGTACTTC.

V usage is TRBV11-2 and J usage is TRBJ2-2; 12 bases fit TRBD2. The V gene's germline CDR1 is SGHAT and CDR2 FQNNGV. CDR3 size: 18 residues. The V segment lost 4 bases and the J segment 2 bases; nucleotides outside the gene matches: 8. As DNA, the CDR3 is TGTGCCAGCAGCTACCAGCAACTAGCGGGGGGCAACACCGGGGAGCTGTTTTTT. Protein sequence: CASSYQQLAGGNTGELFF.

The chain uses TRBV6-5 and TRBJ1-4; D uncertain. CDR3 size: 15 residues. CDR1 and CDR2 (germline): MNHEY, SVGAGI. V dropped 6 bases and J dropped 0 bases, with 11 bases sitting between them. The DNA for the CDR3 is TGTGCCAGCAGGCAGTGGGATGCAACTAATGAAAAACTGTTTTTT. Its translation: CASRQWDATNEKLFF.

This clone showed up just a few times. The V and J genes are TRBV6-5 and TRBJ1-2; D call uncertain. Germline CDR1 and CDR2: MNHEY and SVGAGI. V was shortened by 2 bases and J by 8 bases, with 12 bases between the two germline ends. This CDR3 spans 13 amino acids. The chain's CDR3 is CASSYGESSGYTF. The CDR3 DNA sequence: TGTGCCAGCAGTTACGGCGAGTCCTCGGGCTACACCTTC.

The chain recombines TRBV5-5 with TRBJ1-2; 7 bases are a match to TRBD1. Germline values: CDR1 SGHKS, CDR2 YYEKEE (reference sequence). With 4 bases clipped from V and 8 bases from J, the junction kept 8 bases outside the gene matches. The CDR3 covers 13 residues. CDR3 in DNA: TGTGCCAGCAGCCTCCGGGACAGAGTAGGCTACACCTTC. Amino acid sequence: CASSLRDRVGYTF.

This chain connects TRBV29-1 to TRBJ1-1, with TRBD1 matching 7 bases. The junction had 11 bases not matched to a gene; V was cut back by 1 base and J by 6 bases. This CDR3 contains 15 residues. CDR1 and CDR2 from the germline V gene are SQVTM and ANQGSEA. The CDR3 loop reads CSVEARAGGTAEAFF. DNA of the CDR3: TGCAGCGTTGAAGCGCGGGCAGGGGGGACCGCTGAAGCTTTCTTT.

This chain links TRBV9 with TRBJ2-7, with D possibly being TRBD1 (5 bases). In germline, CDR1 is SGDLS, CDR2 YYNGEE. Between the trimmed V and J ends, which lost 4 bases and 3 bases, there was a span of 17 bases. This CDR3 has 15 amino acids. CDR3 sequence: CASSPSDGAFYEQYF. The CDR3 DNA reads TGTGCCAGCAGCCCTAGTGATGGGGCCTTCTACGAGCAGTACTTC. The whole variable domain, remainder taken from reference TRBV9 and TRBJ2-7, is DSGVTQTPKHLITATGQRVTLRCSPRSGDLSVYWYQQSLDQGLQFLIQYYNGEERAKGNILERFSAQQFPDLHSELNLSSLELGDSALYFCASSPSDGAFYEQYFGPGTRLTVT.

This chain connects TRBV5-1 to TRBJ2-3; 12 bases are a match to TRBD2. CDR1 and CDR2 (germline): SGHRS, YFSETQ. V lost 4 bases, J lost 2 bases, and 5 bases stayed unmatched. CDR3 length equals 16 residues. The CDR3 sequence is CASSLRLAGATDTQYF. In DNA form, the CDR3 reads TGCGCCAGCAGCCTACGACTAGCGGGAGCCACAGATACGCAGTATTTT.

The chain combines TRBV5-1 with TRBJ2-2, with TRBD1 matching over 9 bases. The J segment lost 2 bases and the V segment lost 0 bases, leaving 2 bases of the junction unmatched. The CDR3 is 16 amino acids. Germline CDR1 SGHRS, CDR2 YFSETQ. CDR3 sequence (DNA): TGCGCCAGCAGCTTGGAGACAGGGGGTAACACCGGGGAGCTGTTTTTT. Amino acid sequence: CASSLETGGNTGELFF.

The chain carries TRBV19 and TRBJ1-1; a possible D gene is TRBD1 (5 bases). The CDR3 spans 13 residues. The V end lost 8 bases, the J end lost 3 bases, and 13 bases lay between the germline ends. Germline assignment: CDR1 LNHDA and CDR2 SQIVND (reference sequence). The CDR3 protein is CASQARDDTEAFF. The DNA of the CDR3 is TGTGCCAGTCAGGCCAGGGACGACACTGAAGCTTTCTTT.

This rearrangement joins TRBV7-3 to TRBJ1-2; 7 bases agree with TRBD1. V lost 5 bases and J lost 2; bases outside the gene matches: 5. Germline V CDR1 and CDR2: SGHTA, FQGTGA. The CDR3 covers 14 residues. CDR3 in amino acids: CASSLLGGNYGYTF. The CDR3 DNA reads as TGTGCCAGCAGCCTCCTAGGGGGCAACTATGGCTACACCTTC.

This sequence joins TRBV18 and TRBJ1-3, with 9 bases aligning to TRBD1. The CDR3 is 17 residues long. The V gene's germline CDR1 is KGHSH and CDR2 LQKENI. Unmatched junction bases numbered 9, after V lost 3 bases and J lost 3 bases. The CDR3 region is CASSPLQGAWSGNTIYF. CDR3 nucleotides: TGTGCCAGCTCACCTCTACAGGGGGCATGGAGTGGAAACACCATATATTTT.

The chain has TRBV10-1 and TRBJ1-1; no reliable D call. In germline, CDR1 is WNHNN, CDR2 SYGVQD (reference sequence). Trimming stripped 0 bases from V and 3 bases from J, with 17 bases between. The CDR3 covers 17 residues. The CDR3 nucleotides are TGCGCCAGCAGTGAGTCGGCAAGGATAATTAGGTACACTGAAGCTTTCTTT. Translated: CASSESARIIRYTEAFF.

The V call is TRBV5-1, the J call TRBJ2-5, with a weak D call TRBD1 (5 bases). Germline CDR1 reads SGHRS; CDR2 reads YFSETQ. The CDR3 is made up of 13 amino acids. The ends were cut back, 2 bases at V and 4 bases at J, with 9 bases in the middle. The CDR3 loop reads CASSFDSRETQYF. The DNA of the CDR3 is TGCGCCAGCAGCTTTGACAGTCGAGAGACCCAGTACTTC.

The chain combines TRBV7-2 with TRBJ2-7; the D gene is possibly TRBD2 (6 bases). Trimming stripped 1 base from V and 4 bases from J, with 14 bases between. Germline CDR1 SGHTA, CDR2 FQGNSA. CDR3 length: 15 residues. The CDR3: CASSLGSGGGYEQYF. DNA of the CDR3: TGTGCCAGCAGCTTAGGCTCCGGTGGAGGGTACGAGCAGTACTTC.

This rearrangement joins TRBV4-2 to TRBJ1-3; 9 positions match TRBD1. Per germline, CDR1 LGHNA and CDR2 YNFKEQ. The junction had 7 bases not matched to a gene; V was cut back by 6 bases and J by 4 bases. This CDR3 is built from 15 residues. CDR3 coding DNA: TGTGCCAGCAGAGCGGACAGGGGTTCGGGAAACACCATATATTTT. Protein sequence: CASRADRGSGNTIYF.

This rearrangement joins TRBV10-3 to TRBJ2-7; 11 bases are a match to TRBD2. Per the germline V gene, CDR1 is ENHRY and CDR2 is SYGVKD. V lost 2 bases and J lost 7; bases outside the gene matches: 7. The CDR3 has 15 amino acids. CDR3 region: CAISEELAGAGEQYF. CDR3 coding DNA: TGTGCCATCAGTGAGGAACTAGCGGGGGCGGGTGAGCAGTACTTC.